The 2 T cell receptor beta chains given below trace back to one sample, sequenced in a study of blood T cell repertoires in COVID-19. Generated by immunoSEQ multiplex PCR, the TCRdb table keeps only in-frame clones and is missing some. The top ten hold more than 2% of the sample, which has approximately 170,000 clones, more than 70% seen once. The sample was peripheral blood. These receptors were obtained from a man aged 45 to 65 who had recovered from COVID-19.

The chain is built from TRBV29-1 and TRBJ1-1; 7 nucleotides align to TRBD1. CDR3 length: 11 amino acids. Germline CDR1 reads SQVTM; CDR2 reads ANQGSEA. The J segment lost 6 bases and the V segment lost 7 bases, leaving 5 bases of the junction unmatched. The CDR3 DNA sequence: TGCAGCGCTACAGGGGCCCCTGAAGCTTTCTTT. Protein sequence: CSATGAPEAFF.

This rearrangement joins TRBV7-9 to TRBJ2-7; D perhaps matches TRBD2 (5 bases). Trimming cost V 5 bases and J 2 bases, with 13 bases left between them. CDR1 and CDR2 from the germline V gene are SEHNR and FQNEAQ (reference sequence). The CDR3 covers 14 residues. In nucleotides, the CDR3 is TGTGCCAGCAGCCCCGTCGGGGATCCCTACGAGCAGTACTTC. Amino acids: CASSPVGDPYEQYF.